A single T cell receptor beta chain is shown here with its context. The antigen is unknown. The source of the sample is a study of T cells in Graves' hyperthyroidism and ophthalmopathy. Study overall: Peripheral blood samples were taken at initial diagnosis, prior to any treatment.

It was RNA transcripts that yielded the amplified TCR beta CDR3 regions. Researchers ran a first-round RT-PCR on the TCR CDR3 using the HTBI primer set. One entry per CDR3 protein results from TCRdb running MiXCR on the multiplex PCR reads. The table lists around 450,000 distinct CDR3 sequences, 15% to 17% of them singletons, with 7.5% to 8% in the top ten. General study points: In blood, most of the thyroid clonotypes expanded above 0.001 were also present.

The CDR3 runs 15 residues. V was clipped by 5 bases and J by 6 bases; unmatched bases: 9. Looked up from germline, CDR1 is SGHTS and CDR2 is YDEGEE. Clinical symptoms, serum thyroxine, TRAb, thyroid ultrasound and orbital computed tomography informed diagnoses. This clonotype was sampled from a woman between 18 and 30 years old with Graves' hyperthyroidism. This chain connects TRBV5-8 to TRBJ2-2; 8 nucleotides align to TRBD1. Sequencing was performed on blood. The CDR3 loop is CASRLDRAIAGELFF. CDR3 nucleotides: TGTGCCAGCAGACTGGACAGGGCCATCGCCGGGGAGCTGTTTTTT.